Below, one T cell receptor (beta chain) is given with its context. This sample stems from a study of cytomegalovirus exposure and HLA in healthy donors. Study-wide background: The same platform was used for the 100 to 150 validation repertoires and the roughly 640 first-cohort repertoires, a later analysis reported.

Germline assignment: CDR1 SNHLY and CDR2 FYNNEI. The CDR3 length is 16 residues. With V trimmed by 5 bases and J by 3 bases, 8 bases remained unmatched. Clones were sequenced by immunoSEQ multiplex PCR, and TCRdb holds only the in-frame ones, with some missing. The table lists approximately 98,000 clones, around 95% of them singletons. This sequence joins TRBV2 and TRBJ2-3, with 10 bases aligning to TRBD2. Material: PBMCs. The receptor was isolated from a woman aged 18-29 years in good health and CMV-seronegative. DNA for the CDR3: TGTGCCAGCAGTCAAAGCGGGGGGGCCAGGACAGATACGCAGTATTTT. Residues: CASSQSGGARTDTQYF.